This T cell receptor beta chain was identified during a study of blood T cell repertoires in COVID-19. The wider study: Collection of acute and convalescent COVID-19 samples took place in the United States, Italy and Spain.

The authors' processing: It was from reference gene primer amplification that nucleated cell counts were estimated. Only in-frame clones appear in the TCRdb table, and some are missing; sequencing was by immunoSEQ multiplex PCR. V, J and clone size derive from that table, while D and trimming were established from the DNA sequence. The profile covers around 130,000 clones, with more than 60% appearing a single time and around a sixth taken by the ten largest. V dropped 5 bases and J dropped 4; count of bases not matched to a gene: 14. The germline gives CDR1 SGHVS, CDR2 FQNEAQ. The CDR3 is 17 amino acids.

This chain uses TRBV7-8 with TRBJ2-1, with 7 bases matching TRBD1. Sequenced material: peripheral blood. This sequence was found in a man aged 50 to 59 with acute or convalescent COVID-19. The CDR3 here is CASSVRGGRTLYNEQFF. The DNA of the CDR3 is TGTGCCAGCAGCGTAAGAGGGGGCCGAACCTTATACAATGAGCAGTTCTTC.